This T cell receptor beta chain was identified in a study of CD8 T cells in ankylosing spondylitis. Study-wide results and caveats: Ankylosing spondylitis blood appeared to be characterized by a TCR beta motif of several highly homologous variants. As reported, disease-linked clones showed significant enrichment in matched ankylosing spondylitis synovial fluid. The disease-linked clones had a CD8+ phenotype and low blood frequencies.

Construction of TCR beta libraries was performed using quantitative 5'-RACE with molecular barcodes. Each CDR3 protein gets one entry after TCRdb re-called the 5' RACE reads with MiXCR. The data show some 200,000 distinct CDR3 sequences, with approximately 24% seen just once and 6.6% held by the top ten. On this clonotype: Its target is unknown.

Germline CDR1 is ENHRY and CDR2 is SYGVKD. The length of the CDR3 is 14 residues. V was trimmed by 2 bases and J by 4 bases, leaving 11 bases between them. The J gene is TRBJ1-1, the V gene TRBV10-3, with a possible D match to TRBD1 (5 bases). The sequence came from a male donor with ankylosing spondylitis or in good health (not recorded which). Sequenced input: blood, either unsorted or a sorted T cell fraction (not recorded which). In DNA form, the CDR3 reads TGTGCCATCAGTGAGAGGAGGGGCCCCACTGAAGCTTTCTTT. Encoded protein: CAISERRGPTEAFF.